This TCR beta chain was recorded in a study of cytomegalovirus exposure and HLA in healthy donors. General study results and limits: A later analysis linked a missense variant in DCLRE1C to the trimming of TCR beta V and J genes.

This clone was recorded a few times. The antigen remains unidentified. Participants comprised healthy donors of bone marrow. Each donor was nominally healthy when sampled (though unrecorded immune exposures were likely). This PCR relied on a set of 60 Vbeta primers and 13 Jbeta primers. TCRdb's copy holds only in-frame clones and misses some; the assay was immunoSEQ multiplex PCR. The sample includes around 100,000 clones, roughly 70% of them seen just once. Specimen: PBMCs. This TCR came from a man aged 35-49 years in good health and CMV-seropositive.

Here the CDR3 reads CAAALGWDNEQFF. CDR3 in DNA: TGTGCCGCGGCCCTTGGCTGGGACAATGAGCAGTTCTTC. The V gene is TRBV6-6, the J gene TRBJ2-1; D not certain. The CDR3 is made up of 13 amino acids. Per germline, CDR1 MNHNY and CDR2 SVGAGI (reference sequence). The germline V and J ends were trimmed by 11 bases and 5 bases, with 16 bases remaining between them.